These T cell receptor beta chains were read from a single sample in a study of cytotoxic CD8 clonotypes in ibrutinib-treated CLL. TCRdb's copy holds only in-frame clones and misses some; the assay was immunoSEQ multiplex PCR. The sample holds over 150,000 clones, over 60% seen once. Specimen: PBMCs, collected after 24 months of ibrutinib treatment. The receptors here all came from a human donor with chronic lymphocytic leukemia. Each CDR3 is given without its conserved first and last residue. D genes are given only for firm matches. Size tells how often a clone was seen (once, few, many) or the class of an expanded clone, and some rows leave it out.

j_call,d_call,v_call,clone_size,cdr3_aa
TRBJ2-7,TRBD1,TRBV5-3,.,ARSSWDRDTYEQY
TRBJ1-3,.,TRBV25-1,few,ASSEFGSGNTIY
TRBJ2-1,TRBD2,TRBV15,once,ATSRVTSGRGTQF
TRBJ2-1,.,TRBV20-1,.,SAERNEQF
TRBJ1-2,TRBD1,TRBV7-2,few,ASSPDRGRVNYGYT
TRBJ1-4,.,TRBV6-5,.,ASSYVGSTNEKLF
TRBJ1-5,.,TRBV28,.,ASSLLVLGRSQPQH
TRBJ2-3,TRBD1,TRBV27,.,ASSGPGQGRDTQY
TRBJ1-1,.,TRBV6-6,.,ASSYSRGPTEAF
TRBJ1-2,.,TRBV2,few,ASSEEGNGYT
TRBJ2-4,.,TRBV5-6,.,ASSLDSGRRKKY
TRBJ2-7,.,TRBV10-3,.,AISAARLLSEQY